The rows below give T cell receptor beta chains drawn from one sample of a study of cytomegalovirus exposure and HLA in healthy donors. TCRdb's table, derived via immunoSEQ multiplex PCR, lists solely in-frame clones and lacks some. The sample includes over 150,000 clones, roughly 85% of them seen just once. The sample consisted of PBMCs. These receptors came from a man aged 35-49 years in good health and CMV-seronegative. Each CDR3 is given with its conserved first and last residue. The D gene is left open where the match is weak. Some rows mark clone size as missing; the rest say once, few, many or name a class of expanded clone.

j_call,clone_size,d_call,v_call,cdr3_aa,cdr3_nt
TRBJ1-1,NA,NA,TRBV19,CASSTDSFGRSEAFF,TGTGCCAGTAGTACCGACAGTTTTGGGAGGTCTGAAGCTTTCTTT
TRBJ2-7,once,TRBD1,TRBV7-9,CSSSFSRTGENEQYF,TGTTCCAGCAGCTTTTCCCGGACAGGGGAGAACGAGCAGTACTTC
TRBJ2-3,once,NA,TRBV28,CASRLADTQYF,TGTGCCAGCAGGTTGGCCGATACGCAGTATTTT
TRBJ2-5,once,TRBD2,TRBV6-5,CASSYSAGGVLETQYF,TGTGCCAGCAGTTACTCAGCGGGAGGGGTATTGGAGACCCAGTACTTC
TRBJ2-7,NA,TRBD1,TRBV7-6,CASSRTGALHLLEQYF,TGTGCCAGCAGCAGGACAGGGGCCCTTCACCTACTCGAGCAGTACTTC
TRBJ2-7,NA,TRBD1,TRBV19,CASSIPGTGGVEQYF,TGTGCCAGTAGTATCCCAGGGACAGGGGGCGTCGAGCAGTACTTC
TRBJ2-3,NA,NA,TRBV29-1,CSVAPPGGTDTQYF,TGCAGCGTTGCCCCGCCCGGGGGTACAGATACGCAGTATTTT
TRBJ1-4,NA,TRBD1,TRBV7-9,CSSSLTGAGEKLFF,TGTTCCAGCAGCCTCACAGGGGCGGGTGAAAAACTGTTTTTT
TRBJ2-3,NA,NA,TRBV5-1,CASSSSLRGGTDTQYF,TGCGCCAGCAGCTCCTCTTTGCGGGGTGGCACAGATACGCAGTATTTT
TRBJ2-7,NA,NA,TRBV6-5,CASSYRSSYEQYF,TGTGCCAGCAGTTACAGGAGCTCCTACGAGCAGTACTTC
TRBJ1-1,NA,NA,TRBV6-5,CASRFTRGDEAFF,TGTGCCAGCAGGTTCACTCGGGGGGATGAAGCTTTCTTT
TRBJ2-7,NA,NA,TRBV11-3,CASSLGGQMYGQYF,TGTGCCAGCAGCTTAGGGGGGCAGATGTACGGGCAGTACTTC
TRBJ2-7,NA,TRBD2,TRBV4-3,CASSAGTSGGSSYEQYF,TGCGCCAGCAGCGCCGGGACTAGCGGGGGAAGCTCCTACGAGCAGTACTTC
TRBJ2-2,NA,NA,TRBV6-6,CASSYSDRRGTGELFF,TGTGCCAGCAGTTACTCGGACAGGCGGGGCACCGGGGAGCTGTTTTTT
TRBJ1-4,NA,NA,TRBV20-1,CSAKEEKLFF,TGCAGTGCTAAGGAGGAAAAACTGTTTTTT
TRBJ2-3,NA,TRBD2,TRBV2,CASEGLAPDTQYF,TGTGCCAGCGAGGGACTAGCGCCAGATACGCAGTATTTT
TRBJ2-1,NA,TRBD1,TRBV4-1,CASSRATGQGASSYNEQFF,TGCGCCAGCAGCCGTGCCACGGGACAGGGGGCCAGCTCCTACAATGAGCAGTTCTTC
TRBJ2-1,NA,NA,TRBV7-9,CASSSSSRDEQFF,TGTGCCAGCAGCTCTAGTAGCCGGGATGAGCAGTTCTTC
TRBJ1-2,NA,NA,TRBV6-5,CASSFNGGNGYTF,TGTGCCAGCAGTTTTAACGGCGGGAATGGCTACACCTTC
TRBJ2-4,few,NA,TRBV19,CASSISGDPFDSQYF,TGTGCCAGTAGTATATCAGGGGACCCTTTTGACAGTCAGTACTTC
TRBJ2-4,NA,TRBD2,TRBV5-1,CATDLRLAGLAKNIQYF,TGCGCCACCGATCTGCGACTAGCGGGTTTAGCCAAAAACATTCAGTACTTC
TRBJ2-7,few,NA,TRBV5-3,CARRRGRTAPGRGEQYF,TGTGCCAGACGACGAGGGAGGACCGCGCCAGGGAGAGGAGAGCAGTACTTC
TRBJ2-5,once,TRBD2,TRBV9,CASSAATGLAGQETQYF,TGTGCCAGCAGCGCCGCCACCGGACTAGCGGGGCAAGAGACCCAGTACTTC
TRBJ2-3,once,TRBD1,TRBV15,CATSTPGQGDDTQYF,TGTGCCACCAGCACCCCGGGACAGGGAGATGATACGCAGTATTTT
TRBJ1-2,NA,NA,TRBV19,CASSLLLGSYGYTF,TGTGCCAGTAGTCTCCTCCTGGGCAGCTATGGCTACACCTTC
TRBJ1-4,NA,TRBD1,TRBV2,CASTTRDRATNEKLFF,TGTGCCAGCACTACCCGGGACAGAGCAACTAATGAAAAACTGTTTTTT
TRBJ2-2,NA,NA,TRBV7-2,CASSLKPTGTGELFF,TGTGCCAGCAGCTTAAAGCCCACGGGCACCGGGGAGCTGTTTTTT
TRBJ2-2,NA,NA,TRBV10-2,CASMGVTGELFF,TGCGCCAGCATGGGCGTCACCGGGGAGCTGTTTTTT
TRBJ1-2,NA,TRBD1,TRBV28,CASSVGEGARGYTF,TGTGCCAGCAGTGTAGGAGAGGGGGCTCGAGGCTACACCTTC
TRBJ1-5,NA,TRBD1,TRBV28,CASSLQGGNQPQHF,TGTGCCAGCAGCTTACAGGGGGGCAATCAGCCCCAGCATTTT
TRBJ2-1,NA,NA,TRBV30,CAWSRLLPRRYNEQFF,TGTGCCTGGAGCCGCCTACTACCACGACGATACAATGAGCAGTTCTTC
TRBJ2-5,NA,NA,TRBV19,CASRRRVGGQETQYF,TGTGCCAGTAGACGCAGGGTAGGGGGCCAAGAGACCCAGTACTTC
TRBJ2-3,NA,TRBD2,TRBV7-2,CASSYSGRSPDTQYF,TGTGCCAGCAGCTATAGCGGGAGATCCCCAGATACGCAGTATTTT
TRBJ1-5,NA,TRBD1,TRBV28,CASSLEGGRTGEANQPQHF,TGTGCCAGCAGTTTGGAGGGGGGACGGACAGGGGAGGCCAATCAGCCCCAGCATTTT
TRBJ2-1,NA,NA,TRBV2,CASSFSDRGQNEQFF,TGTGCCAGCTCGTTCTCGGACAGAGGTCAGAATGAGCAGTTCTTC
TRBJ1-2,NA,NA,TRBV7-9,CSSRFADGAHYGYTF,TGTTCCAGCAGGTTCGCCGATGGGGCCCACTATGGCTACACCTTC
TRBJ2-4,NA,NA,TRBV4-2,CASSQGSGNAKNIQYF,TGTGCCAGCAGCCAAGGGTCGGGAAATGCCAAAAACATTCAGTACTTC
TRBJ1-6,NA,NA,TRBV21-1,CAMRDTNSPLHF,TGTGCCATGAGGGACACTAATTCACCCCTCCACTTT
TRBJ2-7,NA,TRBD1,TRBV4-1,CASGRGETGAYEQYF,TGCGCCAGCGGCCGAGGGGAGACAGGGGCCTACGAGCAGTACTTC
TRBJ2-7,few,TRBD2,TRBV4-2,CASSPGLAGGSYEQYF,TGTGCCAGCAGCCCTGGACTAGCGGGAGGTTCCTACGAGCAGTACTTC
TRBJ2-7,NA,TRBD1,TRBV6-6,CASSVQGASPLGEQYF,TGTGCCAGCAGTGTTCAGGGGGCGTCCCCCTTGGGCGAGCAGTACTTC
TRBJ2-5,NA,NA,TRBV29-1,CSVESRGETQYF,TGCAGCGTTGAATCCAGGGGAGAGACCCAGTACTTC
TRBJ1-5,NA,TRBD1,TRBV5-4,CASSLQGVINQPQHF,TGTGCCAGCAGTTTGCAGGGGGTAATTAATCAGCCCCAGCATTTT
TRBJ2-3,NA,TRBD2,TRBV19,CASSSGPSTDTQYF,TGTGCCAGTTCTAGCGGGCCCAGCACAGATACGCAGTATTTT
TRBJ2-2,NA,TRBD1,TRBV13,CASSPQGTGVTGELFF,TGTGCCAGCAGCCCACAGGGGACAGGGGTAACCGGGGAGCTGTTTTTT
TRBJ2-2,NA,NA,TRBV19,CASSIEGAGELFF,TGTGCCAGTAGTATAGAGGGCGCCGGGGAGCTGTTTTTT
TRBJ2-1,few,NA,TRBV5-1,CASSSSTSFGEQFF,TGCGCCAGCAGCTCTTCAACTAGTTTTGGCGAGCAGTTCTTC
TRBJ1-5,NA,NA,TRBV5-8,CASSLGQVSNQPQHF,TGTGCCAGCAGCTTGGGACAGGTCAGCAATCAGCCCCAGCATTTT
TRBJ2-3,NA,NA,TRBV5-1,CASSPQGDTQYF,TGCGCCAGCAGCCCACAGGGAGATACGCAGTATTTT
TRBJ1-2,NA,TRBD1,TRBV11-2,CASSSNRDRGHYGYTF,TGTGCCAGCAGCTCAAACCGGGACAGGGGCCACTATGGCTACACCTTC
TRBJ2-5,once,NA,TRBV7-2,CASSLVGGFGETQYF,TGTGCCAGCAGCTTAGTTGGAGGGTTTGGGGAGACCCAGTACTTC
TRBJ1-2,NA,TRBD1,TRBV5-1,CASSLDTTGGIYGYTF,TGCGCCAGCAGCTTGGACACCACAGGGGGAATTTACGGCTACACCTTC
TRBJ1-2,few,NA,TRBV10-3,CAISESEANYGYTF,TGTGCCATCAGTGAGTCTGAGGCTAACTATGGCTACACCTTC
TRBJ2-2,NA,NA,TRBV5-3,CARSLVWNTGELFF,TGTGCCAGAAGCTTGGTCTGGAACACCGGGGAGCTGTTTTTT
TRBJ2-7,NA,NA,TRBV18,CASSPRSGVNAVSRYYEQYF,TGTGCCAGCTCACCACGCTCGGGAGTTAATGCGGTTTCCCGCTACTACGAGCAGTACTTC
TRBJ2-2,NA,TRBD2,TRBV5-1,CASSQGLAEGIGELFF,TGCGCCAGCAGCCAAGGACTAGCGGAGGGTATCGGGGAGCTGTTTTTT
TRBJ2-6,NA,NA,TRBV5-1,CASSLRTTGPSGANGLTF,TGCGCCAGCAGCTTGAGGACCACAGGGCCCTCTGGGGCCAACGGCCTGACTTTC